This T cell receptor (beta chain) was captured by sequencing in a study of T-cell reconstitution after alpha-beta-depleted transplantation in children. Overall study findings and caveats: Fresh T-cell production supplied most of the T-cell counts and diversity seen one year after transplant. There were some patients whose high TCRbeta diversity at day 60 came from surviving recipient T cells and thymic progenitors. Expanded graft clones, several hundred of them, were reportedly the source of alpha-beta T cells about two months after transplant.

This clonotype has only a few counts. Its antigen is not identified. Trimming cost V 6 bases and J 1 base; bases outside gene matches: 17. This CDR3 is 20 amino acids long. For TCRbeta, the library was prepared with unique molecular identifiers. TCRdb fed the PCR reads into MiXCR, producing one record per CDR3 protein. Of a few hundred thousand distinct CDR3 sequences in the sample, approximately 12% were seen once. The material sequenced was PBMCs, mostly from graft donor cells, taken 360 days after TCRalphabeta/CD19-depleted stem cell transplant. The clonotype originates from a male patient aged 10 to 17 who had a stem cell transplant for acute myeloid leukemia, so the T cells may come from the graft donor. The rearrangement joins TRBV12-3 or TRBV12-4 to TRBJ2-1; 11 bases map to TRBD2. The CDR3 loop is CASSRGGGLAGGRSYNEQFF. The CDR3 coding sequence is TGTGCCAGCAGCCGAGGAGGAGGGCTAGCGGGAGGTAGGTCCTACAATGAGCAGTTCTTC.